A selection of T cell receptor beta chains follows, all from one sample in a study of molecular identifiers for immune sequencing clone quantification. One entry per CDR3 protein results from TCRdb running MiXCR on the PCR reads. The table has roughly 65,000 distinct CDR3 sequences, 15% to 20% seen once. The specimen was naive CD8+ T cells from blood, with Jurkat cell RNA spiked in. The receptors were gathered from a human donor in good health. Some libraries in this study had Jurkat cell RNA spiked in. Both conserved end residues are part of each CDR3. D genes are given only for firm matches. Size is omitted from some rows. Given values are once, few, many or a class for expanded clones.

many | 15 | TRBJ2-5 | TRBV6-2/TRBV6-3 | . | TGTGCCAGCAGTTACTCCTCCCGAACGCAAGAGACCCAGTACTTC | CASSYSSRTQETQYF
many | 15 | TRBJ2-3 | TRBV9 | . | TGTGCCAGCAGCGTAGGAAGTACTCGCACAGATACGCAGTATTTT | CASSVGSTRTDTQYF
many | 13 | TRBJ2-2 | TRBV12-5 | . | TGTGCTAGTGGTTTGTTCGAAACCGGGGAGCTGTTTTTT | CASGLFETGELFF
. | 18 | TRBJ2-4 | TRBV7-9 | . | TGTGCCAGCAGCCCCAACGGAGGTAGTGGGAGGGCCAAAAACATTCAGTACTTC | CASSPNGGSGRAKNIQYF
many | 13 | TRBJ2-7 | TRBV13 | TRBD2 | TGTGCCAGCGGGTCCGGACTAGACAACGAGCAGTACTTC | CASGSGLDNEQYF
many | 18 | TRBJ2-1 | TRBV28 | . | TGTGCCAGCAGTTTATTGAGTGGGTTCGGGAGCCCTCCCAATGAGCAGTTCTTC | CASSLLSGFGSPPNEQFF
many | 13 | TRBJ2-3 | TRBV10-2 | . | TGCGCCAGCAAGGGCAGAAGCACAGATACGCAGTATTTT | CASKGRSTDTQYF
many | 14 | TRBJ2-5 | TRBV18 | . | TGTGCCAGCTCAACCTCAAATACACAAGAGACCCAGTACTTC | CASSTSNTQETQYF
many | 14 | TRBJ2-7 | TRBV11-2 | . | TGTGCCAGCAGCTTAGGGGGCACCAGCTACGAGCAGTACTTC | CASSLGGTSYEQYF
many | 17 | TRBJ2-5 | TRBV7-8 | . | TGTGCCAGCAGCTTAATTCTCCCTGGCGGGACCCAAGAGACCCAGTACTTC | CASSLILPGGTQETQYF
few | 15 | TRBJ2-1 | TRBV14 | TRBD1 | TGTGCCAGCAGCCCCAGGACAGGGGGCCACAATGAGCAGTTCTTC | CASSPRTGGHNEQFF
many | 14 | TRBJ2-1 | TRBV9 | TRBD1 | TGTGCCAGCAGCCTGGGACAGGGGGCCGGTGAGCAGTTCTTC | CASSLGQGAGEQFF
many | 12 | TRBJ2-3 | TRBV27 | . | TGTGCCAGCAGTTTAATAGCAGATACGCAGTATTTT | CASSLIADTQYF
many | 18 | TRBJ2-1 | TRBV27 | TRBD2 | TGTGCCAGCAGTCTTAATCCCGTAACTAGCGGGAGTCTAAATGAGCAGTTCTTC | CASSLNPVTSGSLNEQFF
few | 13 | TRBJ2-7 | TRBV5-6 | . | TGTGCCAGCAGCATAACGACAATCTACGAGCAGTACTTC | CASSITTIYEQYF
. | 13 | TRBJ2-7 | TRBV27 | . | TGTGCCAGCAGTTCGCAGGGAGCCTACGAGCAGTACTTC | CASSSQGAYEQYF
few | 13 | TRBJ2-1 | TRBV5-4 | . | TGTGCCAGCAGCTTGGCGGGTAGCGATGAGCAGTTCTTC | CASSLAGSDEQFF
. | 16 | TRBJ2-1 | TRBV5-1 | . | TGCGCCAGCCGCTCCGGACTGGGGAGCTCCTACAATGAGCAGTTCTTC | CASRSGLGSSYNEQFF
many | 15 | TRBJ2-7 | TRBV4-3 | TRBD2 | TGCGCCAGCAGCCAAGAGGCGGGAGAATGGTACGAGCAGTACTTC | CASSQEAGEWYEQYF
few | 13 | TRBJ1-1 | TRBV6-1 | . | TGTGCCAGCAGATGGGGGGGGAACACTGAAGCTTTCTTT | CASRWGGNTEAFF
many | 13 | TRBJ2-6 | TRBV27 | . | TGTGCCAGCAGTCCCTCCGGGGCCAACGTCCTGACTTTC | CASSPSGANVLTF
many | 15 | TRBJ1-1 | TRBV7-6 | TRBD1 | TGTGCCAGCAGCTTAGGCCGGGACAGTTCCACTGAAGCTTTCTTT | CASSLGRDSSTEAFF
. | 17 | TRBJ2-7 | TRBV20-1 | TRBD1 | TGCAGTGCTAGAGAGCCCAGAAGACAGGGCTTCTCCTACGAGCAGTACTTC | CSAREPRRQGFSYEQYF
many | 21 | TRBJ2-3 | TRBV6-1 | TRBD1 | TGTGCCAGCAGTGATCCCCTCCGAACAGGGGGACTTTGGTTTGGCACAGATACGCAGTATTTT | CASSDPLRTGGLWFGTDTQYF
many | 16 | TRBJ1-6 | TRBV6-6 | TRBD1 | TGTGCCAGCAGTTGGGGAGGGACAGCAGATATGTCACCCCTCCACTTT | CASSWGGTADMSPLHF